This is a list of T cell receptor beta chains from one sample in a study of Ad26.COV2.S vaccination and SARS-CoV-2 variants. Method: immunoSEQ multiplex PCR; TCRdb's copy keeps in-frame clones and lacks some. The sample shows about 320,000 clones, roughly 86% of them seen only once. The input for sequencing was peripheral blood, taken in a trial of Ad26.COV2.S vaccine versus placebo. Receptors were obtained from a person aged 18-65 years who received the Ad26.COV2.S COVID-19 vaccine or a placebo. Both conserved end residues are part of each CDR3. Fields, in order: V gene, J gene, D gene, clone size, CDR3 protein, CDR3 DNA. A D gene is named only where the DNA matches it firmly. A clone size is listed for some rows: how often the clone was seen (once, few, many), or a class if it is expanded.

>TRBV7-3|TRBJ2-7|TRBD1|-
CASSLKGTDERYQRHYEQYF
TGTGCCAGCAGCTTAAAGGGGACAGACGAGAGATATCAGAGACATTACGAGCAGTACTTC
>TRBV4-3|TRBJ1-2|-|few
CASSQDTRPLSGYTF
TGCGCCAGCAGCCAAGATACCAGACCTTTGTCTGGCTACACCTTC
>TRBV5-1|TRBJ2-2|-|-
CASSTGQNTGELFF
TGCGCCAGCAGCACTGGACAGAACACCGGGGAGCTGTTTTTT
>TRBV19|TRBJ2-7|-|-
CASSFATGYEQYF
TGTGCCAGTAGTTTCGCTACCGGCTACGAGCAGTACTTC
>TRBV5-1|TRBJ1-2|-|-
CASSFSSARTSVYGYTF
TGCGCCAGCAGCTTCTCCTCGGCGAGGACCTCCGTTTATGGCTACACCTTC
>TRBV19|TRBJ2-1|TRBD2|-
CASRRSGGGSYNEQFF
TGTGCCAGTAGGCGTAGCGGGGGTGGCTCCTACAATGAGCAGTTCTTC
>TRBV6-5|TRBJ2-2|-|-
CASSYFATGELFF
TGTGCCAGCAGTTACTTTGCCACCGGGGAGCTGTTTTTT
>TRBV19|TRBJ2-7|TRBD1|-
CASSILGTGGYEQYF
TGTGCCAGTAGTATATTAGGGACAGGGGGCTACGAGCAGTACTTC
>TRBV9|TRBJ2-3|TRBD2|-
CASSEDVSGAGSTDTQYF
TGTGCCAGCAGCGAGGACGTTAGCGGGGCCGGGAGCACAGATACGCAGTATTTT
>TRBV7-2|TRBJ1-2|-|-
CASSLGGEYGYTF
TGTGCCAGCAGCTTAGGAGGCGAGTATGGCTACACCTTC
>TRBV6-6|TRBJ2-5|-|-
CASSWGGPKETQYF
TGTGCCAGCAGTTGGGGGGGCCCTAAAGAGACCCAGTACTTC
>TRBV27|TRBJ1-6|-|once
CASNTILGVNSPLHF
TGTGCCAGCAACACCATATTGGGGGTAAATTCACCCCTCCACTTT
>TRBV3-1/TRBV3-2|TRBJ2-5|-|-
CASNYRETQYF
TGTGCCAGCAACTACCGAGAGACCCAGTACTTC
>TRBV4-2|TRBJ1-1|-|-
CASSQDWPSGTEAFF
TGTGCCAGCAGCCAAGATTGGCCCTCCGGCACTGAAGCTTTCTTT
>TRBV4-3|TRBJ1-1|-|-
CASSQEAYWNTEAFF
TGCGCCAGCAGCCAAGAGGCTTACTGGAACACTGAAGCTTTCTTT
>TRBV12-3/TRBV12-4|TRBJ1-1|TRBD1|-
CASNQQGTTFF
TGTGCCAGCAACCAACAGGGGACGACTTTCTTT
>TRBV5-1|TRBJ2-7|-|-
CASSFDSPTYEQYF
TGCGCCAGCAGCTTCGACAGTCCTACCTACGAGCAGTACTTC
>TRBV6-5|TRBJ2-7|TRBD2|-
CASRGLGGASYEQYF
TGTGCCAGCAGAGGACTCGGGGGGGCGTCCTACGAGCAGTACTTC
>TRBV7-9|TRBJ1-1|-|-
CASSSPGRTEAFF
TGTGCCAGCAGCTCCCCCGGGCGAACTGAAGCTTTCTTT
>TRBV11-2|TRBJ1-2|TRBD1|-
CASSAAGTGFYGYTF
TGTGCCAGCAGCGCCGCCGGGACAGGCTTCTATGGCTACACCTTC
>TRBV5-1|TRBJ2-7|-|-
CASSLASDEQYF
TGCGCCAGCAGCTTGGCCTCGGACGAGCAGTACTTC
>TRBV4-1|TRBJ1-1|TRBD1|-
CASSQTTGEWSTEAFF
TGCGCCAGCAGCCAAACGACAGGGGAGTGGAGCACTGAAGCTTTCTTT
>TRBV27|TRBJ1-2|TRBD1|-
CATGQGTYGYTF
TGTGCCACGGGACAGGGCACCTATGGCTACACCTTC
>TRBV3-1/TRBV3-2|TRBJ1-2|-|-
CASSNPGGRIRGYTF
TGTGCCAGCAGCAATCCCGGGGGGAGGATTAGGGGCTACACCTTC
>TRBV7-7|TRBJ1-1|-|-
CASSLGTNTEAFF
TGTGCTAGCAGCCTAGGGACGAACACTGAAGCTTTCTTT
>TRBV5-1|TRBJ1-6|TRBD1|few
CASSPGQGFFAYNSPLHF
TGCGCCAGCAGCCCTGGACAGGGATTTTTTGCTTATAATTCACCCCTCCACTTT
>TRBV2|TRBJ2-5|TRBD2|-
CASTRSGGETQYF
TGTGCCAGCACCCGGTCGGGAGGAGAGACCCAGTACTTC
>TRBV29-1|TRBJ1-2|-|-
CSVVEAGLRSYTF
TGCAGCGTTGTTGAGGCCGGCCTGCGGAGCTACACCTTC
>TRBV7-8|TRBJ1-5|-|-
CASSPGGGNSNQPQHF
TGTGCCAGCAGCCCTGGGGGAGGGAATAGCAATCAGCCCCAGCATTTT
>TRBV13|TRBJ1-2|-|once
CASSSRVSNYGYTF
TGTGCCAGCAGCTCTAGGGTATCTAACTATGGCTACACCTTC
>TRBV19|TRBJ1-2|-|-
CASSIDQRRYGYTF
TGTGCCAGTAGTATAGATCAAAGACGCTATGGCTACACCTTC
>TRBV30|TRBJ2-2|-|few
CAWTRTGELFF
TGTGCCTGGACCAGGACCGGGGAGCTGTTTTTT
>TRBV24-1|TRBJ2-3|TRBD2|-
CATSDTTSGLNTQYF
TGTGCCACCAGTGACACGACTAGCGGATTGAATACGCAGTATTTT
>TRBV5-1|TRBJ2-5|TRBD2|-
CASTPGLAGQETQYF
TGCGCCAGCACCCCCGGACTAGCGGGCCAAGAGACCCAGTACTTC
>TRBV6-1|TRBJ1-2|-|-
CASSEARPEGYTF
TGTGCCAGCAGTGAAGCGAGGCCCGAGGGCTACACCTTC
>TRBV18|TRBJ2-7|TRBD1|-
CASSPGTGSLYEQYF
TGTGCCAGCTCACCCGGGACAGGGAGCCTTTACGAGCAGTACTTC
>TRBV5-4|TRBJ1-1|-|-
CASSSGVNTEAFF
TGTGCCAGCAGCTCCGGGGTCAACACTGAAGCTTTCTTT
>TRBV7-2|TRBJ1-2|TRBD1|-
CASSLGYGQGSYGYTF
TGTGCCAGCAGCTTAGGGTACGGACAGGGAAGTTATGGCTACACCTTC